Included here is one T cell receptor (beta chain) sequence, with context. Its antigen is not known. Germline V gives CDR1 SGHRS, CDR2 YFSETQ. The CDR3 length is 14 residues. V was clipped by 5 bases and J by 6 bases; unmatched bases: 5. PCR employed 60 Vbeta and 13 Jbeta primers. This table comes from immunoSEQ multiplex PCR, and its TCRdb copy is limited to in-frame clones, with some not included. The repertoire holds 150,000 to 200,000 clones, roughly 87% seen once, with about 0.23% in the top ten. This sample stems from a study of cytomegalovirus exposure and HLA in healthy donors. General study points: Analysis performed later found roughly 18,000 TCR beta sequences associated with HLA alleles at 0.05 false discovery rate. No immune exposure information besides CMV serostatus was available.

J is TRBJ2-2 and V is TRBV5-1; 9 bases are a match to TRBD2. Sequencing was performed on PBMCs. The sequence came from a girl under two years old in good health and CMV-seronegative. This CDR3 reads CASRAGTSSGELFF. The CDR3 coding sequence is TGCGCCAGCAGGGCCGGGACTAGCTCCGGGGAGCTGTTTTTT.